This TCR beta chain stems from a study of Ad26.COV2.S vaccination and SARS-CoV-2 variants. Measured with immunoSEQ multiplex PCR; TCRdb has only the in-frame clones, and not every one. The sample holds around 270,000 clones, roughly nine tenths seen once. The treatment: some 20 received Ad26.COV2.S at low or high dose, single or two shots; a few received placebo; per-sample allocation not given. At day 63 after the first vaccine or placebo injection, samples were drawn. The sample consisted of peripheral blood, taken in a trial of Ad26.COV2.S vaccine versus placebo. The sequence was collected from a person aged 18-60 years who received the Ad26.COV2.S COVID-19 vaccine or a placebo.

CDR3 sequence: CASSQGQVLLAGANVLTF. The CDR3 DNA reads TGTGCCAGCAGTCAGGGACAGGTACTTCTTGCTGGGGCCAACGTCCTGACTTTC. V is TRBV6-6 and J is TRBJ2-6; 8 bases agree with TRBD1. V trimming: 5 bases; J trimming: 2 bases; junction bases outside the gene matches: 11. The CDR3 spans 18 residues. Germline loops: CDR1 MNHNY, CDR2 SVGAGI (reference sequence).